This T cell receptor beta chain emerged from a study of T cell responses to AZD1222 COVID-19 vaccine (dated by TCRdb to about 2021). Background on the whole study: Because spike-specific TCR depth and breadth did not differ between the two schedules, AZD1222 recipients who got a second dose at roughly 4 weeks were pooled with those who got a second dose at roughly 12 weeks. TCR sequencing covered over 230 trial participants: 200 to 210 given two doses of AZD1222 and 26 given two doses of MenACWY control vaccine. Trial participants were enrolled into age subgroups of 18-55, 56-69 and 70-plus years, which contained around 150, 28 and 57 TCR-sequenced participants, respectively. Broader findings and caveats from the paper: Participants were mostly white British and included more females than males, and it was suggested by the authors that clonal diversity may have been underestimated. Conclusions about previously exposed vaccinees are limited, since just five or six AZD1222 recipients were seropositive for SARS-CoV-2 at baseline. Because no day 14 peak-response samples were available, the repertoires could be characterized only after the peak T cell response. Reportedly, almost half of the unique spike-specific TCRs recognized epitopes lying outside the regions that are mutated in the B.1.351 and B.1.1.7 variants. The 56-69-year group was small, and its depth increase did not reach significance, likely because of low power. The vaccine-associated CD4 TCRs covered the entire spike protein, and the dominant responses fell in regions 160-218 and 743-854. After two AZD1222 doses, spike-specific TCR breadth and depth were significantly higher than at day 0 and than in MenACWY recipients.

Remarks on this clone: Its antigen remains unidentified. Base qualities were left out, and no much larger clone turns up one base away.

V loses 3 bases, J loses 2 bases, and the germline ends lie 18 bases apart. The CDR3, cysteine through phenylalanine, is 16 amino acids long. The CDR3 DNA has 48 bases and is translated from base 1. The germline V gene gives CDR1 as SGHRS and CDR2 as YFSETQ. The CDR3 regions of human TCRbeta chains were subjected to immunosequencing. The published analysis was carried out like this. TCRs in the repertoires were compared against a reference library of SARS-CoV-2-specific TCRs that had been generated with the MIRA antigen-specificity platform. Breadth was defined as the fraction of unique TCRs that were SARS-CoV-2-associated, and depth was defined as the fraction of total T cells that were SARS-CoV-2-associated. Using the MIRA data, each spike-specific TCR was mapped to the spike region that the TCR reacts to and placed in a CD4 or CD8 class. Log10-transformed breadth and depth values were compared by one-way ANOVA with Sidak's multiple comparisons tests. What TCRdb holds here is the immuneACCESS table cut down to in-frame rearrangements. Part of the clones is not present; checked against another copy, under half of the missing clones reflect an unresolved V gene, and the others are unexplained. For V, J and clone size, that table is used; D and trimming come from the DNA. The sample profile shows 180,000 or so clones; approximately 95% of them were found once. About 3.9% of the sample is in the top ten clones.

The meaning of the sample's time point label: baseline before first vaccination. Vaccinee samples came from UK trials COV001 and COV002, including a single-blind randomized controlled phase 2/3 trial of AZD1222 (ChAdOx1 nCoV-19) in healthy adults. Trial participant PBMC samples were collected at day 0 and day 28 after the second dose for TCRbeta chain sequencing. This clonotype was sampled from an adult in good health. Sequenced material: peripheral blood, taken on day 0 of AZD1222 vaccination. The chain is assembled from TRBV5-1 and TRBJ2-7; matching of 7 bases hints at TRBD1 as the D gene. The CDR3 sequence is CASSWGLTGTPYEQYF. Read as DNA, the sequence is TGCGCCAGCAGCTGGGGCCTGACAGGGACTCCCTACGAGCAGTACTTC.